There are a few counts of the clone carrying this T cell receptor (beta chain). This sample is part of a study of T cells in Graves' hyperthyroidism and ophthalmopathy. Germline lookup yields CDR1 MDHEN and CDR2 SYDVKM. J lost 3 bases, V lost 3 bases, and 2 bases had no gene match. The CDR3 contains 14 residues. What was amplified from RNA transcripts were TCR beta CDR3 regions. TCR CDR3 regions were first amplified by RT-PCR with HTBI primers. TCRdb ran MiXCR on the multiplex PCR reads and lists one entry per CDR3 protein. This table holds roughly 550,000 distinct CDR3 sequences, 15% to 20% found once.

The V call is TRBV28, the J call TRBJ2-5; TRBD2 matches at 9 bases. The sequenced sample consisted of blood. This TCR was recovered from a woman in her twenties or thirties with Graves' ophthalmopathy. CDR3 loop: CASSFSGSKETQYF. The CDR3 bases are TGTGCCAGCAGTTTTAGCGGGAGTAAAGAGACCCAGTACTTC.